One and the same sample provided the 3 T cell receptor beta chains below, sequenced in a study of blood T cell repertoires in COVID-19. Sequencing used immunoSEQ multiplex PCR; TCRdb keeps in-frame clones, though not all of them. Here the sample spans approximately 300,000 clones, roughly 90% being singletons. The specimen sequenced was PBMCs or T cells enriched from blood (not recorded which). These receptors originate from a young woman who had recovered from COVID-19.

The rearrangement uses TRBV28 and TRBJ2-4; 7 bases are a match to TRBD1. Losses at the gene ends were 4 bases for V and 6 bases for J; bases not matched to a gene: 6. This CDR3 is 14 amino acids long. Germline CDR1 and CDR2: MDHEN and SYDVKM. CDR3 amino acids: CASSSTGLGNIQYF. The CDR3 bases are TGTGCCAGCAGTTCGACAGGGCTCGGAAACATTCAGTACTTC.

The chain links TRBV7-2 to TRBJ2-2, with a possible D match to TRBD1 (6 bases). The germline V gene has CDR1 SGHTA and CDR2 FQGNSA. The V end lost 4 bases, the J end lost 1 base, and 10 bases lay between the germline ends. CDR3 length: 15 residues. CDR3 protein: CASSSGQKNTGELFF. Here the CDR3 DNA reads TGTGCCAGCAGCTCCGGACAGAAGAACACCGGGGAGCTGTTTTTT.

The chain has TRBV5-1 and TRBJ1-4, with D possibly being TRBD1 (6 bases). CDR3 length: 14 amino acids. Trimming took off 4 bases at V and 8 bases at J, with 15 bases between the two ends. Germline loops: CDR1 SGHRS, CDR2 YFSETQ. The CDR3 DNA reads TGCGCCAGCAGCATACAGGGCGGTGGGGAAAAACTGTTTTTT. It specifies CASSIQGGGEKLFF.